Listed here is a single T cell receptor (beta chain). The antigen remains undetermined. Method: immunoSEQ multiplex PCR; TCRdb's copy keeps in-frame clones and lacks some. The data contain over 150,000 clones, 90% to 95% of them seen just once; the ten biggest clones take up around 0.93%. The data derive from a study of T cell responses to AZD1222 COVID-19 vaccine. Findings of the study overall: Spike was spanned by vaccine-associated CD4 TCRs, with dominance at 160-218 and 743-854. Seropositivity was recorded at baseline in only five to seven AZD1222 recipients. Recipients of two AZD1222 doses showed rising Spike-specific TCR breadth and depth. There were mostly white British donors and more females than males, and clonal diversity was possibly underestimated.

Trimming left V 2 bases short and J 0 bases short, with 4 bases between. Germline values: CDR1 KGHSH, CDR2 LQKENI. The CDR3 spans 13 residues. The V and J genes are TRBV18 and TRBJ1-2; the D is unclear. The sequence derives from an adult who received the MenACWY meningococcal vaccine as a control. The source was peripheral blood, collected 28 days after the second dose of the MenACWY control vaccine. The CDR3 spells CASSPGPNYGYTF. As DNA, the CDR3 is TGTGCCAGCTCACCAGGACCTAACTATGGCTACACCTTC.